This T cell receptor beta chain comes out of a study of blood T cells in healthy people across ages. Then a second PCR, running roughly 7 to 11 cycles, was carried out with a sample-barcoded 5' primer and a J-beta primer mix. Every cDNA was tagged by a template-switch adaptor with 12 random nucleotides. MiXCR, applied by TCRdb to the 5' RACE reads, yields one record per CDR3 protein. The sample holds about 640,000 distinct CDR3 sequences; 58% are singletons and the top ten take 35% to 40%. With V trimmed by 4 bases and J by 7 bases, 4 bases remained unmatched. The CDR3 covers 15 residues. Germline CDR1 LGHNA, CDR2 YNFKEQ.

Sequencing used blood. The V gene is TRBV4-2, the J gene TRBJ2-2; TRBD2 aligns across 12 bases. The sequence was obtained from a man aged 60 to 75 in good health. CDR3 DNA sequence: TGTGCCAGCAGCCCGCGACTAGCGGGGGACGGGGAGCTGTTTTTT. Translation gives CASSPRLAGDGELFF.